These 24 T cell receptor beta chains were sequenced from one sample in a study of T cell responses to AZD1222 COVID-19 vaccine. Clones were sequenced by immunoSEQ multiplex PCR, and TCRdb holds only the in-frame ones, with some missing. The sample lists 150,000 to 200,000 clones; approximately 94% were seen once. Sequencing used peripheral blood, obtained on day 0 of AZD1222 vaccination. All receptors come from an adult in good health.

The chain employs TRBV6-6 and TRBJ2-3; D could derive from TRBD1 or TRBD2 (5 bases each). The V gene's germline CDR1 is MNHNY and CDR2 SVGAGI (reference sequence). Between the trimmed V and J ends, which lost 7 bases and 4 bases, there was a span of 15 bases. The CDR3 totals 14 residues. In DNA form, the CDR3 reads TGTGCCAGCAAGTTTGGGGGAAGCTCAGATACGCAGTATTTT. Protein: CASKFGGSSDTQYF.

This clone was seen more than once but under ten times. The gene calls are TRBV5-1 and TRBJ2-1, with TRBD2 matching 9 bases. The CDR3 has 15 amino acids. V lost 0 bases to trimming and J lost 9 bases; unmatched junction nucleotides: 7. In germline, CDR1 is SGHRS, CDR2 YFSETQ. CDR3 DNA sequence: TGCGCCAGCAGCTTGGCCGAGGTAGCGGGAGTTGAGCAGTTCTTC. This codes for CASSLAEVAGVEQFF.

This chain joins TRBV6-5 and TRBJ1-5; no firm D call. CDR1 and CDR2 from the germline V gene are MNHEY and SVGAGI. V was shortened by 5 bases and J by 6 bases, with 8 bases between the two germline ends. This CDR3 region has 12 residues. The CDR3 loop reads CASSPPGQPQHF. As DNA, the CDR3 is TGTGCCAGCAGTCCACCTGGTCAGCCCCAGCATTTT.

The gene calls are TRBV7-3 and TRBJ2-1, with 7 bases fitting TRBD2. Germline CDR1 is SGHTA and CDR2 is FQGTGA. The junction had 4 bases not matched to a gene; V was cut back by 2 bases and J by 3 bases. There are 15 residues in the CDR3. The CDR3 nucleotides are TGTGCCAGCAGCTTAGGTAGCGGGTTCTACAATGAGCAGTTCTTC. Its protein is CASSLGSGFYNEQFF.

The CDR3 here is CASSEPRGSGANVLTF. CDR3 nucleotides: TGTGCCAGCAGTGAACCCAGGGGCTCTGGGGCCAACGTCCTGACTTTC. The chain is built from TRBV25-1 and TRBJ2-6, with D possibly matching TRBD1 (6 bases). The CDR3 totals 16 residues. V was cut by 2 bases and J by 0 bases, with 8 bases left in between. CDR1 and CDR2 from the germline V gene are MGHDK and SYGVNS.

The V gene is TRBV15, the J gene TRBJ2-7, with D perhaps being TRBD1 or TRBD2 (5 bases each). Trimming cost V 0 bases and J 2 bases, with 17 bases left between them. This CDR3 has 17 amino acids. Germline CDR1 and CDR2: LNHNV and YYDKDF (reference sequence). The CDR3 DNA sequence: TGTGCCACCAGCAGAGAGTCACCACCGGGGACGACCTACGAGCAGTACTTC. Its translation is CATSRESPPGTTYEQYF. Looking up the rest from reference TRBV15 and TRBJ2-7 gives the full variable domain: DAMVIQNPRYQVTQFGKPVTLSCSQTLNHNVMYWYQQKSSQAPKLLFHYYDKDFNNEADTPDNFQSRRPNTSFCFLDIRSPGLGDTAMYLCATSRESPPGTTYEQYFGPGTRLTVT.

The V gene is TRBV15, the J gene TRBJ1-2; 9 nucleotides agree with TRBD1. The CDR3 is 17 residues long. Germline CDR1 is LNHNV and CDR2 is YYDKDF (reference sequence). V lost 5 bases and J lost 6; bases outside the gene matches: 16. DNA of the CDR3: TGTGCCACCAGCGGAGGGTACAGGGGGCCAAAGTTGGATGGCTACACCTTC. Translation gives CATSGGYRGPKLDGYTF.

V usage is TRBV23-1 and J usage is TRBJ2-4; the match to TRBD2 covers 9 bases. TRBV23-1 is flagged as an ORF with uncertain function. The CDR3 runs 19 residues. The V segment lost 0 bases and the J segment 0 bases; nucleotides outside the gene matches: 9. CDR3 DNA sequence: TGCGCCAGCAGTCAATCCGGGGCTAGCGGGATACTAGCCAAAAACATTCAGTACTTC. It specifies CASSQSGASGILAKNIQYF.

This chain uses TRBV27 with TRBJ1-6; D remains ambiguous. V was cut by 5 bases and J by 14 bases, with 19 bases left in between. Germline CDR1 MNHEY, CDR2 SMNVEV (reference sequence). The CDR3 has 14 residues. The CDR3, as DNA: TGTGCCAGCAGTCGGATCCAGGCGGATCTCACCCTCCACTTT. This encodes CASSRIQADLTLHF.

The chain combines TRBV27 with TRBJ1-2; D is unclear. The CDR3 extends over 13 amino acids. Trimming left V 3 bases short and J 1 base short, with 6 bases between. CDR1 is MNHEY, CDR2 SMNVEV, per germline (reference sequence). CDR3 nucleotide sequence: TGTGCCAGCAGTTTTGCCAGTAACTATGGCTACACCTTC. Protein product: CASSFASNYGYTF.

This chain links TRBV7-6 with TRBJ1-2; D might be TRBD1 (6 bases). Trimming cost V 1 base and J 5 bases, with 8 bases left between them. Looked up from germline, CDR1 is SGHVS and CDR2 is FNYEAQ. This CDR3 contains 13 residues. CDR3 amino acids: CASSLGRGYGYTF. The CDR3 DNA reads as TGTGCCAGCAGCTTAGGCAGGGGTTATGGCTACACCTTC. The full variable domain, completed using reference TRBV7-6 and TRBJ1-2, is GAGVSQSPRYKVTKRGQDVALRCDPISGHVSLYWYRQALGQGPEFLTYFNYEAQQDKSGLPNDRFSAERPEGSISTLTIQRTEQRDSAMYRCASSLGRGYGYTFGSGTRLTVV.

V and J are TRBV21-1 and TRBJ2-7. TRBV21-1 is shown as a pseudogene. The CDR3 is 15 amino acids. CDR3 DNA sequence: TGTGCCAGCAGCAAAGGGGAGAGGGGCCGGAACGAGCAGTACTTC. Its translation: CASSKGERGRNEQYF.

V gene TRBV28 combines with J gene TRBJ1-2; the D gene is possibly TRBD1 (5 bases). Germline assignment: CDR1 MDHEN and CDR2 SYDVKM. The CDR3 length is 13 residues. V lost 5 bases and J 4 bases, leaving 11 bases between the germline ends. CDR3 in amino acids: CASSKTASYGYTF. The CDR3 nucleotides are TGTGCCAGCAGTAAGACAGCCAGCTATGGCTACACCTTC.

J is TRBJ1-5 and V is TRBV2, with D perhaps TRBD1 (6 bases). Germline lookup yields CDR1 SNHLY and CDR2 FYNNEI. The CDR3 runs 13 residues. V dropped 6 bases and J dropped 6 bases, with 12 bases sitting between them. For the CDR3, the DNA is TGTGCCAGCAGCGACAGGAACGGTCAGCCCCAGCATTTT. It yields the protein CASSDRNGQPQHF.

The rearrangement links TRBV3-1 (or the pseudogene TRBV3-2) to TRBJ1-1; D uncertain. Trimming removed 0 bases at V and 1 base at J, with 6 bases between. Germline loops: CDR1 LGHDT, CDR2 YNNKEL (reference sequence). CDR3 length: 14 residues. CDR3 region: CASSQDPTNTEAFF. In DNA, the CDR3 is TGTGCCAGCAGCCAAGACCCCACGAACACTGAAGCTTTCTTT.

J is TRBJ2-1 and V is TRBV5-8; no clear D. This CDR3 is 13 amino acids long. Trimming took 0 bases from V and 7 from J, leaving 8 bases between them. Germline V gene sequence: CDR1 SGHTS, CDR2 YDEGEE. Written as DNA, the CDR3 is TGTGCCAGCAGCTTGGGGCTGGAGAATGAGCAGTTCTTC. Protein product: CASSLGLENEQFF.

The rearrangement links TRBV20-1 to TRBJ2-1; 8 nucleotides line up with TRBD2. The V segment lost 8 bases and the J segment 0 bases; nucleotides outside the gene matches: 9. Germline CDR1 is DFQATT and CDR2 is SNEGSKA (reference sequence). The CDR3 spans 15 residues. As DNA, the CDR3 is TGCAGTACCAGTGGACTAGCCAGCTCCTACAATGAGCAGTTCTTC. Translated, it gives CSTSGLASSYNEQFF.

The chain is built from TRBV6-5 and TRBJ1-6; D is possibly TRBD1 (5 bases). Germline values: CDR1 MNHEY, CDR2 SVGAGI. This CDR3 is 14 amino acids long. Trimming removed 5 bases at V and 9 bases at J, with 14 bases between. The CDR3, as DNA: TGTGCCAGCAGTCTCCTGGCAGGGAGTTCACCCCTCCACTTT. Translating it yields CASSLLAGSSPLHF.

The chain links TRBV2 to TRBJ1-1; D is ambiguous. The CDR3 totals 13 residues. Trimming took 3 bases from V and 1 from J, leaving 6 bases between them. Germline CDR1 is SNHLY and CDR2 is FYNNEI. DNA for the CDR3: TGTGCCAGCAGTGAGCAGGAGAACACTGAAGCTTTCTTT. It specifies CASSEQENTEAFF.

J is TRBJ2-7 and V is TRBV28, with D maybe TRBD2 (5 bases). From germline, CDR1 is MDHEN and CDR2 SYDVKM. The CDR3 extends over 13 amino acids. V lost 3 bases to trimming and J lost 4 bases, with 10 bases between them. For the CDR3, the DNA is TGTGCCAGCAGTTTGACTACCGCTTACGAGCAGTACTTC. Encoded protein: CASSLTTAYEQYF.

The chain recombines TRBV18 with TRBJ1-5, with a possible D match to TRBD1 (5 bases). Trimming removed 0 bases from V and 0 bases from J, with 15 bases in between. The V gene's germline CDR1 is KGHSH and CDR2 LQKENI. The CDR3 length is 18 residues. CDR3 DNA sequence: TGTGCCAGCTCACCACCGTTATCAGGGCGAGATAGCAATCAGCCCCAGCATTTT. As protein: CASSPPLSGRDSNQPQHF.

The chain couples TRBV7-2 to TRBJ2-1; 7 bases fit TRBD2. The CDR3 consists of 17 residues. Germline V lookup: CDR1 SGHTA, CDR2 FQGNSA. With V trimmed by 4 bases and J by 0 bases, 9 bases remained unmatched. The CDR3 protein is CASSSGTSVSSYNEQFF. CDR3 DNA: TGTGCCAGCAGCTCAGGAACTAGCGTTAGCTCCTACAATGAGCAGTTCTTC.

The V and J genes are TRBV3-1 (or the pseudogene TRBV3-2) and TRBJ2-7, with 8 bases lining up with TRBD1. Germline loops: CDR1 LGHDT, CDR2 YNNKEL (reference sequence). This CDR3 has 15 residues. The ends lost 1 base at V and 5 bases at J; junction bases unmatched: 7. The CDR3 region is CASSQGGQGAHEQYF. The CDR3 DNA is TGTGCCAGCAGCCAAGGGGGGCAGGGGGCACACGAGCAGTACTTC.

DNA of the CDR3: TGTGCCAGCAGTCGGACAGGGGGAGAAACTGAAGCTTTCTTT. It is translated as CASSRTGGETEAFF. The V and J genes are TRBV5-6 and TRBJ1-1; 10 bases are a match to TRBD1. J gave up 5 bases and V 5 bases, and 6 bases lay outside the gene matches. The CDR3 totals 14 residues. Per germline, CDR1 SGHDT and CDR2 YYEEEE.